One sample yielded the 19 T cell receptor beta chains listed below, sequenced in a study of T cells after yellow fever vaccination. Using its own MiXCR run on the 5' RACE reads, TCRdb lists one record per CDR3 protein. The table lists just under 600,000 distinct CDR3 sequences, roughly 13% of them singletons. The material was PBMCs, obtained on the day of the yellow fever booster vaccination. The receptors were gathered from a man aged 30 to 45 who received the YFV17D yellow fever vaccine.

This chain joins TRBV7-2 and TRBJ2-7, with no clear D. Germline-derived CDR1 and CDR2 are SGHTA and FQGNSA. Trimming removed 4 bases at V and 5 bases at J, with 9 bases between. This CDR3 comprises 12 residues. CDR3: CASSSSINEQYF. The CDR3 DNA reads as TGTGCCAGCAGCTCGTCCATTAACGAGCAGTACTTC.

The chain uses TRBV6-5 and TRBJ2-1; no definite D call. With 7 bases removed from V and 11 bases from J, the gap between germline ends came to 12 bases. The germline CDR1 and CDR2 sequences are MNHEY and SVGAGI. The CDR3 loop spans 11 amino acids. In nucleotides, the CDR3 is TGTGCCAGCACTGGTCCCCTCAAGCAGTTCTTC. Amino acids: CASTGPLKQFF.

The CDR3 coding sequence is TGTGCCAGCTCCCCAAACGGGGGGACTAGCGGGAGAAGTGAGCAGTTCTTC. This sequence encodes CASSPNGGTSGRSEQFF. The chain employs TRBV18 and TRBJ2-1; TRBD2 aligns across 14 bases. This CDR3 is 17 amino acids long. Germline CDR1 is KGHSH and CDR2 is LQKENI. With V trimmed by 6 bases and J by 9 bases, 13 bases remained unmatched.

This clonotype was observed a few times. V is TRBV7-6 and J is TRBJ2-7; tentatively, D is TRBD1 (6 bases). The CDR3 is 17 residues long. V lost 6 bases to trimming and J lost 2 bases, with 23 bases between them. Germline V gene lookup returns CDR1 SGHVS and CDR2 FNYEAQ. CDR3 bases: TGTGCCAGCAGTTCCCCCTCGTCCGGGACATATACCTACGAGCAGTACTTC. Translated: CASSSPSSGTYTYEQYF.

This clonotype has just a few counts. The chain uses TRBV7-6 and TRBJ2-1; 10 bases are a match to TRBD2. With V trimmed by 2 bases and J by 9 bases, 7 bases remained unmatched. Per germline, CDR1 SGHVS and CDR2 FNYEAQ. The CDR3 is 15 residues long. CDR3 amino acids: CASSLSSSGSTEQFF. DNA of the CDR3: TGTGCCAGCAGCTTAAGTTCTAGCGGGAGTACTGAGCAGTTCTTC.

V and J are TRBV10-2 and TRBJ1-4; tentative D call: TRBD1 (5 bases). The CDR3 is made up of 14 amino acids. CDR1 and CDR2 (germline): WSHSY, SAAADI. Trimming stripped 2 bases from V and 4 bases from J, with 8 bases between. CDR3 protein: CASSEVQVNEKLFF. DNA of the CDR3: TGCGCCAGCAGTGAGGTACAGGTTAATGAAAAACTGTTTTTT.

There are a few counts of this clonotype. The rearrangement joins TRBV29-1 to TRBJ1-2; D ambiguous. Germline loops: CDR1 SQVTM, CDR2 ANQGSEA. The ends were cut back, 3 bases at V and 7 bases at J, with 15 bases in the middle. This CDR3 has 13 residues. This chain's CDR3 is CSVEGRVHAGYTF. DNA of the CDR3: TGCAGCGTTGAGGGAAGGGTACATGCTGGCTACACCTTC.

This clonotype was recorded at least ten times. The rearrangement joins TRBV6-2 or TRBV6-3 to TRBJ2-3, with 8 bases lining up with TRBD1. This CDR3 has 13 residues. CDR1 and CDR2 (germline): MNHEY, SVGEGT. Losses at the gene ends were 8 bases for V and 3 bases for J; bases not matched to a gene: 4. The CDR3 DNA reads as TGTGCCAGCTTTCGACAGGGGACAGATACGCAGTATTTT. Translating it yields CASFRQGTDTQYF.

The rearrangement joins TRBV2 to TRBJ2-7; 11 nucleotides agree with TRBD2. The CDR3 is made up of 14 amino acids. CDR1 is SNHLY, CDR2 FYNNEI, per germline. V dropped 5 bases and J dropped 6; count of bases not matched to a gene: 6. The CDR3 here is CASSRLAGTSEQYF. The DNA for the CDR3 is TGTGCCAGCAGTCGACTAGCGGGAACTAGCGAGCAGTACTTC.

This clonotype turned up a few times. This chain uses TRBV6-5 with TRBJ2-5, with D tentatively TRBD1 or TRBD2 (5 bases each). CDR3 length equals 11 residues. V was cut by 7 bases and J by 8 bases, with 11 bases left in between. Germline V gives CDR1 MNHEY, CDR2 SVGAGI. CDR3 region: CASTHGATQYF. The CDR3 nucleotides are TGTGCCAGCACCCACGGGGCAACCCAGTACTTC.

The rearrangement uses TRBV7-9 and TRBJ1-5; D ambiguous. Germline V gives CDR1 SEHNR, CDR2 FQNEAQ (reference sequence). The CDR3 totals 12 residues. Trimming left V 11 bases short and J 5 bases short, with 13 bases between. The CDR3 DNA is TGTGCCGGTCAGACGGGAGATCAGCCCCAGCATTTT. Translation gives CAGQTGDQPQHF. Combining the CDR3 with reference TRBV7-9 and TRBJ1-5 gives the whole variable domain DTGVSQNPRHKITKRGQNVTFRCDPISEHNRLYWYRQTLGQGPEFLTYFQNEAQLEKSRLLSDRFSAERPKGSFSTLEIQRTEQGDSAMYLCAGQTGDQPQHFGDGTRLSIL.

CDR3 sequence (DNA): TGTGCCAGCAGCTTAAGAGGACAGCCTCAAGAGACCCAGTACTTC. Residues: CASSLRGQPQETQYF. The chain is built from TRBV11-3 and TRBJ2-5, with a weak D call TRBD1 (6 bases). V dropped 2 bases and J dropped 2 bases, with 12 bases sitting between them. CDR1 SGHNT and CDR2 YENEEA come from the germline V gene. This CDR3 spans 15 amino acids.

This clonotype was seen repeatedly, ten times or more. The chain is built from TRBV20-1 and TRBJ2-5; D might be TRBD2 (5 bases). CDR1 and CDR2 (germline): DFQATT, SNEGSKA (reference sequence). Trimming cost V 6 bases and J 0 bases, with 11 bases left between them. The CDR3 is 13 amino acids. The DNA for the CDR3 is TGCAGTGCCCCTACGGGGTACCAAGAGACCCAGTACTTC. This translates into CSAPTGYQETQYF.

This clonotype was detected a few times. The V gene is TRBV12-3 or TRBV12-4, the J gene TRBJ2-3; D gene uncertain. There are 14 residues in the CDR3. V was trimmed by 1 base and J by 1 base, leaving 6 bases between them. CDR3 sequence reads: CASSLELRTDTQYF. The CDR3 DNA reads TGTGCCAGCAGTTTAGAACTTCGCACAGATACGCAGTATTTT.

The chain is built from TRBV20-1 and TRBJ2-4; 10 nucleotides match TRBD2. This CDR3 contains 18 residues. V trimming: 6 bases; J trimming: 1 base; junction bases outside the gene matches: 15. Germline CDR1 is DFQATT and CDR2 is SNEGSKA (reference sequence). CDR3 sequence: CSAVTASGRGEAKNIQYF. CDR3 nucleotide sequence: TGCAGTGCGGTCACAGCTAGCGGGAGAGGAGAGGCCAAAAACATTCAGTACTTC.

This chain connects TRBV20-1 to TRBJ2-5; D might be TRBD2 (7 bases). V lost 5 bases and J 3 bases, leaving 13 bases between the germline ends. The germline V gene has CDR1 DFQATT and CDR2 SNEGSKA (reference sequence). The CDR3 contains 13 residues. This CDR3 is CSAAGAEKETQYF. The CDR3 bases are TGCAGTGCTGCGGGGGCAGAGAAAGAGACCCAGTACTTC.

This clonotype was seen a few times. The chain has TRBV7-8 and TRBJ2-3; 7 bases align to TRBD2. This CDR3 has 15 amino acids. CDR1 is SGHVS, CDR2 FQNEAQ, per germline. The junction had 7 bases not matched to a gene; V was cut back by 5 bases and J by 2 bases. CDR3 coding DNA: TGTGCCAGCAGCCCAGGACTAGACAACACAGATACGCAGTATTTT. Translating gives CASSPGLDNTDTQYF.

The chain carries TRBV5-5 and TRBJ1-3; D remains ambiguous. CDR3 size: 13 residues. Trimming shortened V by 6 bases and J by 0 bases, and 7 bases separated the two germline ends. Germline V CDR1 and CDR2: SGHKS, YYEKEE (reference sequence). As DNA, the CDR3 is TGTGCCAGCACCATAAGCTCTGGAAACACCATATATTTT. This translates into CASTISSGNTIYF.

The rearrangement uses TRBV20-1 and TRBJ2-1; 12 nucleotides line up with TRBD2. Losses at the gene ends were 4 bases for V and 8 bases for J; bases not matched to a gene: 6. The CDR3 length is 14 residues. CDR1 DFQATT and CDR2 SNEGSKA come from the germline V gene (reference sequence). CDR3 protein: CSATTSGRTHEQFF. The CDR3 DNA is TGCAGTGCTACGACTAGCGGGAGAACCCATGAGCAGTTCTTC.